This TCR beta chain appears in the sequencing data of a study of CD8+CD57+ T cells in acquired aplastic anemia. Turning to the study itself: The average for DNA from sorted CD4+ and CD8+ cells was about 2.9 ug. General study results and limits: A set of 25 to 30 CD8+ CDR3 sequences was shared between patients and controls, and these sequences appeared highly expressed in patients.

It was genomic DNA that served as the template for profiling TCR beta VDJ and CDR3. MiXCR, run by TCRdb on the reads, gives a single entry per CDR3 protein. The sample contains approximately 300,000 distinct CDR3 sequences, 56% of which appear only once. The CDR3 is made up of 14 amino acids. CDR1 and CDR2 (germline): DFQATT, SNEGSKA (reference sequence). Trimming cost V 5 bases and J 8 bases; bases outside gene matches: 9. Sequencing was done on patients that had shown CD8+CD57+ cell expansion by flow cytometry. The enrolled patients all had severe acquired aplastic anemia. This clonotype was detected many times. The antigen remains unidentified.

The TCR was taken from a human donor with aplastic anemia. The specimen was sorted CD4+, CD8+, or CD8+CD57+ T cells (not recorded which) from PBMCs. The genes are TRBV20-1 and TRBJ1-3; 10 bases are shared with TRBD1. CDR3 DNA sequence: TGCAGTGCTGCCTCCGGGACAGGGGCAGACACCATATATTTT. This gives the protein CSAASGTGADTIYF.